These T cell receptor beta chains were read from a single sample in a study of cytomegalovirus exposure and HLA in healthy donors. The method was immunoSEQ multiplex PCR; TCRdb's version includes in-frame clones alone and lacks a portion of them. The sample carries roughly 300,000 clones, more than 80% recorded once. Sequencing was carried out using PBMCs. The receptors originated from a woman in her late teens or twenties in good health and CMV-seronegative. Each CDR3 is given with its conserved first and last residue. The D gene is left open where the match is weak. Clone size is not always given. Where it is, it says once, few, many or a class for expanded clones.

D,J,size,V,CDR3,DNA
TRBD1,TRBJ1-5,.,TRBV28,CASNTPPGQGSRQPQHF,TGTGCCAGCAATACACCCCCGGGACAGGGTTCACGTCAGCCCCAGCATTTT
TRBD2,TRBJ2-2,.,TRBV6-1,CASSVTSGRPRDTGELFF,TGTGCCAGCAGTGTGACTAGCGGGAGGCCCAGGGACACCGGGGAGCTGTTTTTT
.,TRBJ2-5,.,TRBV9,CASSVGLSGPEETQYF,TGTGCCAGCAGCGTAGGGTTGAGCGGGCCCGAAGAGACCCAGTACTTC
TRBD2,TRBJ2-7,many,TRBV27,CASSLRGLAGGPSYEQYF,TGTGCCAGCAGTTTAAGGGGACTAGCGGGAGGGCCGTCCTACGAGCAGTACTTC
TRBD2,TRBJ2-7,.,TRBV6-1,CASSEFSGSSYEQYF,TGTGCCAGCAGTGAATTTAGCGGGAGCTCCTACGAGCAGTACTTC
.,TRBJ1-1,once,TRBV7-2,CASSLQTGNTEAFF,TGTGCCAGCAGCCTCCAGACAGGGAACACTGAAGCTTTCTTT
.,TRBJ1-2,.,TRBV7-2,CASTLGRPYGYTF,TGTGCCAGCACCCTCGGGAGACCTTATGGCTACACCTTC
TRBD2,TRBJ2-2,.,TRBV6-1,CASSERSNYGTSGSNTGELFF,TGTGCCAGCAGTGAAAGGTCCAACTATGGGACTAGCGGTTCGAACACCGGGGAGCTGTTTTTT
.,TRBJ1-2,.,TRBV29-1,CSVAPASGSYGYTF,TGCAGCGTTGCCCCGGCCAGTGGGAGCTATGGCTACACCTTC
TRBD1,TRBJ1-5,.,TRBV29-1,CSVGDRGEPQHF,TGCAGCGTTGGTGACAGGGGTGAGCCCCAGCATTTT
TRBD2,TRBJ2-3,.,TRBV9,CASSSGTSGTTDTQYF,TGTGCCAGCAGCTCAGGGACTAGCGGGACCACAGATACGCAGTATTTT
.,TRBJ1-1,.,TRBV25-1,CASSDSSDKPMNTEAFF,TGTGCCAGCAGTGATTCCTCGGACAAGCCTATGAACACTGAAGCTTTCTTT
TRBD2,TRBJ2-7,.,TRBV9,CASSVATSGYEQYF,TGTGCCAGCAGCGTAGCTACTAGCGGCTACGAGCAGTACTTC
TRBD2,TRBJ2-5,once,TRBV4-1,CASSQDGRLAGETQYF,TGCGCCAGCAGCCAAGATGGGAGACTAGCAGGGGAGACCCAGTACTTC
.,TRBJ2-3,.,TRBV6-1,CASMGPTTDTQYF,TGTGCCAGCATGGGGCCTACCACAGATACGCAGTATTTT
.,TRBJ2-1,.,TRBV11-2,CASSPGLGEQFF,TGTGCCAGCAGCCCCGGCCTCGGGGAGCAGTTCTTC
TRBD1,TRBJ2-1,.,TRBV13,CASSLVPRQGATYNEQFF,TGTGCCAGCAGCTTAGTCCCCCGACAGGGGGCTACCTACAATGAGCAGTTCTTC
TRBD2,TRBJ2-1,.,TRBV6-5,CASRGLAGGDEQFF,TGTGCCAGCAGGGGACTAGCGGGAGGGGATGAGCAGTTCTTC
.,TRBJ1-2,once,TRBV7-9,CASSLTTRRGGYTF,TGTGCCAGCAGCTTAACCACCCGCCGGGGAGGCTACACCTTC
TRBD2,TRBJ2-5,.,TRBV7-3,CASSVSSGSMKETQYF,TGTGCCAGCAGCGTGTCTAGCGGTTCAATGAAAGAGACCCAGTACTTC
.,TRBJ2-1,.,TRBV28,CASSLLLLGSSYNEQFF,TGTGCCAGCAGTTTACTTCTCCTGGGGAGCTCCTACAATGAGCAGTTCTTC
.,TRBJ2-7,.,TRBV5-4,CASSFGGAAPEEQYF,TGTGCCAGCAGCTTTGGCGGGGCGGCCCCGGAGGAGCAGTACTTC
.,TRBJ2-1,.,TRBV4-3,CASAPDNEQFF,TGCGCCAGCGCCCCGGACAATGAGCAGTTCTTC
TRBD1,TRBJ2-7,.,TRBV28,CASSSSWTGVYDPYEQYF,TGTGCCAGCAGTTCCTCTTGGACAGGGGTTTATGATCCCTACGAGCAGTACTTC
.,TRBJ2-2,once,TRBV15,CATSRDRGLNTGELFF,TGTGCCACCAGCAGAGATAGGGGACTGAACACCGGGGAGCTGTTTTTT
.,TRBJ2-5,.,TRBV27,CASSLSGAADSYF,TGTGCCAGCAGTTTATCAGGGGCCGCGGACAGTTACTTC
TRBD1,TRBJ2-7,.,TRBV27,CASSPRTGFYEQYF,TGTGCCAGCAGTCCCCGGACAGGATTCTACGAGCAGTACTTC
TRBD1,TRBJ1-1,.,TRBV28,CASRTQGARDTEAFF,TGTGCCAGCAGGACACAGGGGGCGCGGGACACTGAAGCTTTCTTT